The next 26 T cell receptor beta chains were all read from a single sample in a study of T cell changes during pregnancy in multiple sclerosis. Here immunoSEQ multiplex PCR was the method, and the copy in TCRdb shows in-frame clones only, minus some. The sample contains under 40,000 clones, 75% to 90% of which appear only once. Sequenced material: CD8+ T cells from peripheral blood mononuclear cells, taken after pregnancy. Receptors originate from a female donor with multiple sclerosis, enrolled in a pregnancy study.

The chain has TRBV9 and TRBJ1-1, with D maybe TRBD1 (6 bases). The germline CDR1 and CDR2 sequences are SGDLS and YYNGEE. Trimming pared 3 bases from V and 1 base from J, leaving 10 bases between. CDR3 length: 14 residues. The CDR3: CASSGLQGNTEAFF. The CDR3 DNA sequence: TGTGCCAGCAGCGGGCTACAGGGGAACACTGAAGCTTTCTTT.

A few counts support this clone. The rearrangement uses TRBV4-3 and TRBJ2-1; 12 positions match TRBD2. After removal of 1 base from V and 2 bases from J, the junction contained 3 bases not matched to a gene. The germline CDR1 and CDR2 sequences are LGHNA and YSLEER. This CDR3 comprises 17 residues. CDR3 sequence (DNA): TGCGCCAGCAGCCAAGGGACTAGCGGGGAACCCTACAATGAGCAGTTCTTC. The encoded protein is CASSQGTSGEPYNEQFF.

The chain couples TRBV4-1 to TRBJ1-1; a weak D match, TRBD1 (6 bases). The CDR3 spans 14 residues. The V end lost 2 bases, the J end lost 11 bases, and 18 bases lay between the germline ends. Germline CDR1 MGHRA, CDR2 YSYEKL. CDR3 nucleotides: TGCGCCAGCAGCCAACAGGGGTTGGTGGGTAGGGCTTTCTTT. It specifies CASSQQGLVGRAFF.

This chain connects TRBV27 to TRBJ1-5; no clear D. Trimming took 6 bases from V and 4 from J, leaving 7 bases between them. CDR1 is MNHEY and CDR2 is SMNVEV in the germline V gene (reference sequence). The CDR3 length is 12 residues. This CDR3 is CASRTFNQPQHF. In DNA form, the CDR3 reads TGTGCCAGCAGGACATTTAATCAGCCCCAGCATTTT.

This chain uses TRBV9 with TRBJ2-2; TRBD1 matches 7 bases. CDR1 and CDR2 from the germline V gene are SGDLS and YYNGEE. V shed 4 bases, J shed 6 bases, and the junction held 12 bases outside the gene matches. The CDR3 totals 16 residues. The CDR3 region is CASSLSGQPSSGELFF. DNA of the CDR3: TGTGCCAGCAGCCTTTCGGGACAGCCTTCGTCCGGGGAGCTGTTTTTT.

This chain uses TRBV6-5 with TRBJ2-1; TRBD2 matches at 8 bases. CDR1 is MNHEY and CDR2 is SVGAGI in the germline V gene. The V segment lost 5 bases and the J segment 3 bases; nucleotides outside the gene matches: 3. This CDR3 has 14 amino acids. CDR3 residues: CASSDAGGYNEQFF. DNA of the CDR3: TGTGCCAGCAGTGACGCGGGGGGCTACAATGAGCAGTTCTTC.

This clone occurred once. V gene TRBV10-3 combines with J gene TRBJ2-3; D gene unclear. V was clipped by 6 bases and J by 0 bases, with 10 bases between them. Per germline, CDR1 ENHRY and CDR2 SYGVKD. The CDR3 covers 14 residues. Written as DNA, the CDR3 is TGTGCCATCAGGAAACAATCTAGCACAGATACGCAGTATTTT. Translating it yields CAIRKQSSTDTQYF.

The chain uses TRBV27 and TRBJ2-7; 10 nucleotides line up with TRBD1. With V trimmed by 5 bases and J by 5 bases, 6 bases remained unmatched. Germline V gene lookup returns CDR1 MNHEY and CDR2 SMNVEV (reference sequence). CDR3 size: 14 residues. CDR3 region: CASSPGTGVHEQYF. Written as DNA, the CDR3 is TGTGCCAGCAGTCCCGGGACAGGGGTCCACGAGCAGTACTTC.

This chain uses TRBV19 with TRBJ1-2; 7 positions match TRBD1. Trimming took 2 bases from V and 7 from J; bases not matched to a gene: 10. From germline, CDR1 is LNHDA and CDR2 SQIVND (reference sequence). The CDR3 runs 15 residues. CDR3 coding DNA: TGTGCCAGTAGTATACACGGCCAGGGGGTGGTTGGCTACACCTTC. It encodes CASSIHGQGVVGYTF.

This chain links TRBV9 with TRBJ2-4; D remains unclear. Looked up from germline, CDR1 is SGDLS and CDR2 is YYNGEE. The CDR3 covers 12 residues. V lost 2 bases and J 7 bases, leaving 7 bases between the germline ends. The CDR3, as DNA: TGTGCCAGCAGCGTTGACGGGAACATTCAGTACTTC. It yields the protein CASSVDGNIQYF. Together with reference TRBV9 and TRBJ2-4, the CDR3 gives the full variable domain: DSGVTQTPKHLITATGQRVTLRCSPRSGDLSVYWYQQSLDQGLQFLIQYYNGEERAKGNILERFSAQQFPDLHSELNLSSLELGDSALYFCASSVDGNIQYFGAGTRLSVL.

This clone was detected only once. J is TRBJ1-5 and V is TRBV15; D might be TRBD1 (5 bases). This CDR3 is 16 amino acids long. The V end was cut by 5 bases, the J end by 0 bases, with 14 bases between. Germline CDR1 and CDR2: LNHNV and YYDKDF (reference sequence). The CDR3 DNA sequence: TGTGCCACCAGCGACCCGGGGGACGGTAGCAATCAGCCCCAGCATTTT. It translates to CATSDPGDGSNQPQHF.

This chain's CDR3 is CASSNERGKADTQYF. Here the CDR3 DNA reads TGTGCCAGCTCCAACGAGCGGGGGAAGGCAGATACGCAGTATTTT. The V gene is TRBV9, the J gene TRBJ2-3; TRBD2 matches at 8 bases. Germline values: CDR1 SGDLS, CDR2 YYNGEE. This CDR3 contains 15 residues. The J segment lost 4 bases and the V segment lost 7 bases, leaving 11 bases of the junction unmatched.

This rearrangement joins TRBV7-8 to TRBJ1-1; D is undetermined. Trimming pared 4 bases from V and 11 bases from J, leaving 17 bases between. The CDR3 length is 13 residues. Germline V gene lookup returns CDR1 SGHVS and CDR2 FQNEAQ. The CDR3 sequence is CASSSHGGLGAFF. Here the CDR3 DNA reads TGTGCCAGCAGCTCCCACGGAGGCCTGGGGGCTTTCTTT.

This chain uses TRBV4-1 with TRBJ1-1, with D perhaps TRBD1 (5 bases). The germline V and J ends were trimmed by 1 base and 3 bases, with 12 bases remaining between them. CDR3 length: 15 amino acids. Germline CDR1 and CDR2: MGHRA and YSYEKL. The CDR3 loop reads CASSQGGAGHTEAFF. CDR3 bases: TGCGCCAGCAGCCAAGGAGGTGCAGGGCACACTGAAGCTTTCTTT.

The rearrangement uses TRBV7-8 and TRBJ1-4; a weak D match, TRBD1 (5 bases). CDR3 size: 16 residues. The germline CDR1 and CDR2 sequences are SGHVS and FQNEAQ. V shed 7 bases and J shed 0 bases, with 15 bases lying between them. Here the CDR3 DNA reads TGTGCCAGCAAGGGGTCCCACACGACAACTAATGAAAAACTGTTTTTT. It encodes CASKGSHTTTNEKLFF. The entire variable domain, with the rest obtained from reference TRBV7-8 and TRBJ1-4, is as follows: GAGVSQSPRYKVAKRGQDVALRCDPISGHVSLFWYQQALGQGPEFLTYFQNEAQLDKSGLPSDRFFAERPEGSVSTLKIQRTQQEDSAVYLCASKGSHTTTNEKLFFGSGTQLSVL.

The gene calls are TRBV7-8 and TRBJ1-5; TRBD1 might be the D (6 bases). Trimming left V 1 base short and J 6 bases short, with 13 bases between. The CDR3 totals 15 residues. Germline CDR1 is SGHVS and CDR2 is FQNEAQ. DNA of the CDR3: TGTGCCAGCAGCTTAGGGGGGTTAGGGGGTCAGCCCCAGCATTTT. Translated, it gives CASSLGGLGGQPQHF.

The gene calls are TRBV5-6 and TRBJ2-1; possibly TRBD2 for D (5 bases). Trimming pared 2 bases from V and 4 bases from J, leaving 13 bases between. Per the germline V gene, CDR1 is SGHDT and CDR2 is YYEEEE. The CDR3 covers 15 residues. The CDR3 nucleotides read TGTGCCAGCAGCTTCCGGGGTTTCGAATACAATGAGCAGTTCTTC. It is translated as CASSFRGFEYNEQFF.

J is TRBJ2-7 and V is TRBV15; 11 positions match TRBD2. Losses at the gene ends were 5 bases for V and 6 bases for J; bases not matched to a gene: 3. Germline V lookup: CDR1 LNHNV, CDR2 YYDKDF (reference sequence). The CDR3 covers 13 residues. Written as DNA, the CDR3 is TGTGCCACCAGCTCAGGACTAGCGGGCGAGCAGTACTTC. It specifies CATSSGLAGEQYF.

The rearrangement links TRBV29-1 to TRBJ1-2; D unclear. CDR3 length equals 12 residues. Germline V gives CDR1 SQVTM, CDR2 ANQGSEA. V was clipped by 2 bases and J by 5 bases, with 9 bases between them. CDR3 in amino acids: CSVELGRYGYTF. CDR3 nucleotide sequence: TGCAGCGTTGAATTAGGGAGATATGGCTACACCTTC.

The V call is TRBV4-2, the J call TRBJ2-3; 9 positions match TRBD2. This CDR3 has 16 residues. V was pared by 1 base and J by 0 bases, with 2 bases of the junction left unmatched. Germline V CDR1 and CDR2: LGHNA, YNFKEQ. The CDR3 DNA sequence: TGTGCCAGCAGCCAAGGTAGCGGGGGAAGCACAGATACGCAGTATTTT. This codes for CASSQGSGGSTDTQYF.

The chain is built from TRBV9 and TRBJ2-1; 10 bases agree with TRBD1. CDR1 SGDLS and CDR2 YYNGEE come from the germline V gene. This CDR3 has 18 amino acids. V lost 2 bases to trimming and J lost 6 bases; unmatched junction nucleotides: 14. CDR3 in DNA: TGTGCCAGCAGCGTCCCAGGAAAGGGGGACAGGGGATTCAATGAGCAGTTCTTC. It encodes CASSVPGKGDRGFNEQFF.

The rearrangement uses TRBV30 and TRBJ2-1; 9 nucleotides match TRBD2. The CDR3 sequence is 15 residues long. The V gene's germline CDR1 is GTSNPN and CDR2 SVGIG (reference sequence). Germline trimming cut 3 bases from V and 2 bases from J; bases unmatched to any gene: 5. This CDR3 is CAWSLAGAAYNEQFF. CDR3 nucleotide sequence: TGTGCCTGGAGCTTAGCGGGGGCAGCCTACAATGAGCAGTTCTTC.

Here the CDR3 DNA reads TGCGCCAGCAGCCTGACAGGGAACACTGAAGCTTTCTTT. Translating it yields CASSLTGNTEAFF. The chain uses TRBV4-1 and TRBJ1-1; D perhaps matches TRBD1 (6 bases). Germline values: CDR1 MGHRA, CDR2 YSYEKL. Trimming stripped 4 bases from V and 1 base from J, with 7 bases between. The CDR3 sequence is 13 residues long.

The V call is TRBV5-8, the J call TRBJ2-7, with D possibly matching TRBD2 (6 bases). CDR1 and CDR2 (germline): SGHTS, YDEGEE. This CDR3 has 16 amino acids. Trimming took 4 bases from V and 6 from J, leaving 23 bases between them. The CDR3 DNA sequence: TGTGCCAGCAGCCTGGACTGCCCCAGGCCGGGAGCCGAGCAGTACTTC. Translated, it gives CASSLDCPRPGAEQYF.

This clone has a single count. The chain couples TRBV9 to TRBJ2-5; TRBD2 agrees at 8 bases. V shed 0 bases and J 2 bases; nucleotides not matched to a gene: 6. Germline-derived CDR1 and CDR2 are SGDLS and YYNGEE. The CDR3 runs to 16 residues. The CDR3 sequence: CASSVGGGGLQETQYF. For the CDR3, the DNA is TGTGCCAGCAGCGTAGGTGGCGGGGGGCTACAAGAGACCCAGTACTTC.

The rearrangement joins TRBV19 to TRBJ1-2; D is uncertain. The CDR3 is made up of 15 amino acids. Germline values: CDR1 LNHDA, CDR2 SQIVND (reference sequence). Trimming removed 3 bases at V and 6 bases at J, with 17 bases between. The CDR3 DNA reads TGTGCCAGTAGTATTCTGAGAGGGATTCGGGATGGCTACACCTTC. Amino acid sequence: CASSILRGIRDGYTF. Combining the CDR3 with reference TRBV19 and TRBJ1-2 gives the whole variable domain DGGITQSPKYLFRKEGQNVTLSCEQNLNHDAMYWYRQDPGQGLRLIYYSQIVNDFQKGDIAEGYSVSREKKESFPLTVTSAQKNPTAFYLCASSILRGIRDGYTFGSGTRLTVV.